The rows below give T cell receptor beta chains drawn from one sample of a study of radiation and T cells in renal cell carcinoma. Here immunoSEQ multiplex PCR was the method, and the copy in TCRdb shows in-frame clones only, minus some. The sample carries 50,000 to 75,000 clones, around 80% recorded once. The sample here was blood, taken from a patient whose treatment included radiotherapy and nephrectomy. The receptors derive from a man in his 60s with renal cell carcinoma. CDR3s include the opening cysteine and the closing phenylalanine or tryptophan. Fields, in order: clone size, D gene, J gene, CDR3 length, V gene, CDR3 DNA, CDR3 protein. A D gene is named only where the DNA matches it firmly. Size is stated for part of the rows, as once, few or many counts, or as a class when the clone is expanded.

clone size: NA; D gene: TRBD2; J gene: TRBJ2-1; CDR3 length: 13; V gene: TRBV11-3; CDR3 DNA: TGTGCCAGCAGCCTAGCGGGACCCAATGAGCAGTTCTTC; CDR3 protein: CASSLAGPNEQFF
clone size: NA; D gene: NA; J gene: TRBJ1-1; CDR3 length: 14; V gene: TRBV5-1; CDR3 DNA: TGCGCCAGCAGCTTGGCGGGGCGGGGGACTGAAGCTTTCTTT; CDR3 protein: CASSLAGRGTEAFF
clone size: NA; D gene: NA; J gene: TRBJ2-1; CDR3 length: 13; V gene: TRBV7-3; CDR3 DNA: TGTGCCAGCAGCTTACGGCAAAGTGGTGAGCAGTTCTTC; CDR3 protein: CASSLRQSGEQFF
clone size: NA; D gene: TRBD1; J gene: TRBJ1-4; CDR3 length: 18; V gene: TRBV30; CDR3 DNA: TGTGCCTGGAGCGGCTGGACAGGGGGCATAGGGGCTAATGAAAAACTGTTTTTT; CDR3 protein: CAWSGWTGGIGANEKLFF
clone size: NA; D gene: NA; J gene: TRBJ1-5; CDR3 length: 13; V gene: TRBV10-1; CDR3 DNA: TGCGCCAGCAGTGAGTTGGGTGAGCAGCCCCAGCATTTT; CDR3 protein: CASSELGEQPQHF
clone size: NA; D gene: NA; J gene: TRBJ1-4; CDR3 length: 16; V gene: TRBV4-3; CDR3 DNA: TGCGCCAGCAGCCAAGGGCAGCTTGCAACTAATGAAAAACTGTTTTTT; CDR3 protein: CASSQGQLATNEKLFF
clone size: NA; D gene: NA; J gene: TRBJ2-2; CDR3 length: 14; V gene: TRBV11-2; CDR3 DNA: TGTGCCAGCAGCCGGGGGGCAGGGGTAGAGCAGCTGTTTTTT; CDR3 protein: CASSRGAGVEQLFF
clone size: NA; D gene: NA; J gene: TRBJ2-7; CDR3 length: 15; V gene: TRBV6-5; CDR3 DNA: TGTGCCAACAGTTTGGCTTACCGGGACGGGTACGAGCAGTACTTC; CDR3 protein: CANSLAYRDGYEQYF
clone size: NA; D gene: TRBD2; J gene: TRBJ2-3; CDR3 length: 15; V gene: TRBV9; CDR3 DNA: TGTGCCAGCAGCTCCCAAACTAGCGAGGGAGATACGCAGTATTTT; CDR3 protein: CASSSQTSEGDTQYF
clone size: NA; D gene: TRBD1; J gene: TRBJ2-1; CDR3 length: 15; V gene: TRBV5-4; CDR3 DNA: TGTGCCAGCAGCTATGACAGGGGGCCGGGCAATGAGCAGTTCTTC; CDR3 protein: CASSYDRGPGNEQFF
clone size: NA; D gene: NA; J gene: TRBJ1-2; CDR3 length: 12; V gene: TRBV29-1; CDR3 DNA: TGCAGCGTTGTTTTGGGTTCGCATGGCTACACCTTC; CDR3 protein: CSVVLGSHGYTF
clone size: NA; D gene: TRBD1; J gene: TRBJ2-1; CDR3 length: 16; V gene: TRBV19; CDR3 DNA: TGTGCCAGTAGTATCTTTCGACAGGGAACTGGAGGTGAGCAGTTCTTC; CDR3 protein: CASSIFRQGTGGEQFF
clone size: NA; D gene: NA; J gene: TRBJ1-2; CDR3 length: 15; V gene: TRBV6-1; CDR3 DNA: TGTGCCAGCAGTGAAGGCGCAGGGAGCCCTGTTGGCTACACCTTC; CDR3 protein: CASSEGAGSPVGYTF
clone size: NA; D gene: NA; J gene: TRBJ2-3; CDR3 length: 14; V gene: TRBV7-9; CDR3 DNA: TGTGCCAGCAGCTTATTGGGTTCGGCAGATACGCAGTATTTT; CDR3 protein: CASSLLGSADTQYF
clone size: once; D gene: NA; J gene: TRBJ2-7; CDR3 length: 18; V gene: TRBV5-4; CDR3 DNA: TGTGCCAGCAGCTCTCGATTTCTTCAGGGGAAGGAATCCTACGAGCAGTACTTC; CDR3 protein: CASSSRFLQGKESYEQYF
clone size: few; D gene: TRBD1; J gene: TRBJ1-5; CDR3 length: 17; V gene: TRBV27; CDR3 DNA: TGTGCCAGCACCTCCGTGAGACAGGGGCTGGGCAATCAGCCCCAGCATTTT; CDR3 protein: CASTSVRQGLGNQPQHF
clone size: NA; D gene: NA; J gene: TRBJ2-5; CDR3 length: 12; V gene: TRBV5-6; CDR3 DNA: TGTGCCAGCAGCTACCCGAAAAAGACCCAGTACTTC; CDR3 protein: CASSYPKKTQYF
clone size: NA; D gene: NA; J gene: TRBJ2-6; CDR3 length: 19; V gene: TRBV4-1; CDR3 DNA: TGCGCCAGCAGCCAAGGTTGGGTCGCAGTCATCTCTGGGGCCAACGTCCTGACTTTC; CDR3 protein: CASSQGWVAVISGANVLTF
clone size: NA; D gene: NA; J gene: TRBJ2-7; CDR3 length: 14; V gene: TRBV7-2; CDR3 DNA: TGTGCCAGCAGCTCGAGCCCGGACAGATCCGAGCAGTACTTC; CDR3 protein: CASSSSPDRSEQYF
clone size: few; D gene: NA; J gene: TRBJ1-1; CDR3 length: 13; V gene: TRBV14; CDR3 DNA: TGTGCCAGCAGTTGGGCCACGAACACTGAAGCTTTCTTT; CDR3 protein: CASSWATNTEAFF
clone size: NA; D gene: NA; J gene: TRBJ2-1; CDR3 length: 17; V gene: TRBV7-9; CDR3 DNA: TGTGCCAGCAGCTTAGTGACTGGGGGCCGCTCCTACAATGAGCAGTTCTTC; CDR3 protein: CASSLVTGGRSYNEQFF
clone size: NA; D gene: TRBD2; J gene: TRBJ2-5; CDR3 length: 14; V gene: TRBV14; CDR3 DNA: TGTGCCAGCAGCCGACCAGCGGGAGTGGAGACCCAGTACTTC; CDR3 protein: CASSRPAGVETQYF
clone size: few; D gene: NA; J gene: TRBJ2-1; CDR3 length: 15; V gene: TRBV6-1; CDR3 DNA: TGTGCCAGCAGTGAAGCGCTTCGATCCTACAATGAGCAGTTCTTC; CDR3 protein: CASSEALRSYNEQFF
clone size: NA; D gene: NA; J gene: TRBJ2-5; CDR3 length: 14; V gene: TRBV10-2; CDR3 DNA: TGCGCCAGCAGCCAAGGACAGGAGGGCGAGACCCAGTACTTC; CDR3 protein: CASSQGQEGETQYF
clone size: NA; D gene: NA; J gene: TRBJ2-5; CDR3 length: 17; V gene: TRBV7-7; CDR3 DNA: TGTGCCAGCAGCTTAGGGGCCGCAGGGGGGACCCAAGAGACCCAGTACTTC; CDR3 protein: CASSLGAAGGTQETQYF
clone size: few; D gene: NA; J gene: TRBJ1-5; CDR3 length: 15; V gene: TRBV2; CDR3 DNA: TGTGCCAGCAGCCCGACCCGAAGTGGAAATCAGCCCCAGCATTTT; CDR3 protein: CASSPTRSGNQPQHF
clone size: NA; D gene: NA; J gene: TRBJ1-1; CDR3 length: 11; V gene: TRBV20-1; CDR3 DNA: TGCAGTGCCCTTCGGACAGTTGAAGCTTTCTTT; CDR3 protein: CSALRTVEAFF
clone size: few; D gene: NA; J gene: TRBJ2-1; CDR3 length: 17; V gene: TRBV6-1; CDR3 DNA: TGTGCCAGCAGTGACGGTCCGCTAGCGCCTTCCTACAATGAGCAGTTCTTC; CDR3 protein: CASSDGPLAPSYNEQFF
clone size: NA; D gene: TRBD2; J gene: TRBJ2-3; CDR3 length: 15; V gene: TRBV7-2; CDR3 DNA: TGTGCCAGCAGCTCCCGCCGGGGGGAAACAGATACGCAGTATTTT; CDR3 protein: CASSSRRGETDTQYF
clone size: NA; D gene: NA; J gene: TRBJ1-3; CDR3 length: 15; V gene: TRBV7-6; CDR3 DNA: TGTGCCAGCAGCTTAGAGCAAGGGGCTGGAAACACCATATATTTT; CDR3 protein: CASSLEQGAGNTIYF
clone size: NA; D gene: TRBD2; J gene: TRBJ2-7; CDR3 length: 18; V gene: TRBV9; CDR3 DNA: TGTGCCAGCAGCGGACCCCTGGGACTAGCGGGGTCAACCTACGAGCAGTACTTC; CDR3 protein: CASSGPLGLAGSTYEQYF
clone size: NA; D gene: TRBD2; J gene: TRBJ2-5; CDR3 length: 13; V gene: TRBV30; CDR3 DNA: TGTGCCTGGAGACTAGCGGGAGGAGAGACCCAGTACTTC; CDR3 protein: CAWRLAGGETQYF
clone size: NA; D gene: NA; J gene: TRBJ2-2; CDR3 length: 15; V gene: TRBV6-6; CDR3 DNA: TGTGCCAGCAGTTACTCGACGTGGGATACCGGGGAGCTGTTTTTT; CDR3 protein: CASSYSTWDTGELFF
clone size: many; D gene: NA; J gene: TRBJ1-5; CDR3 length: 14; V gene: TRBV29-1; CDR3 DNA: TGCAGCGCCGTGGTGGGGGCAGTTGGTCAGCCCCAGCATTTT; CDR3 protein: CSAVVGAVGQPQHF
clone size: NA; D gene: NA; J gene: TRBJ2-3; CDR3 length: 13; V gene: TRBV28; CDR3 DNA: TGTGCCAGCAGTTTAGAAAGCACAGATACGCAGTATTTT; CDR3 protein: CASSLESTDTQYF
clone size: NA; D gene: NA; J gene: TRBJ2-7; CDR3 length: 11; V gene: TRBV29-1; CDR3 DNA: TGCAGCGTTCCCACTGGAAACGAGCAGTACTTC; CDR3 protein: CSVPTGNEQYF
clone size: NA; D gene: NA; J gene: TRBJ1-4; CDR3 length: 18; V gene: TRBV5-1; CDR3 DNA: TGCGCCAGCAGCTTGGCGGAGGGGGTTCCGGGCAATAATGAAAAACTGTTTTTT; CDR3 protein: CASSLAEGVPGNNEKLFF
clone size: once; D gene: NA; J gene: TRBJ1-1; CDR3 length: 14; V gene: TRBV10-1; CDR3 DNA: TGCGCCAGCAGTGAAAGTCGAGAGAACACTGAAGCTTTCTTT; CDR3 protein: CASSESRENTEAFF
clone size: NA; D gene: NA; J gene: TRBJ2-1; CDR3 length: 15; V gene: TRBV7-3; CDR3 DNA: TGTGCCAGCAGCTTAACGGGTCGGGGGTACAATGAGCAGTTCTTC; CDR3 protein: CASSLTGRGYNEQFF
clone size: once; D gene: TRBD1; J gene: TRBJ1-4; CDR3 length: 14; V gene: TRBV7-2; CDR3 DNA: TGTGCCAGCAGCGCCGGGACAGGGAGGGAAAAACTGTTTTTT; CDR3 protein: CASSAGTGREKLFF
clone size: NA; D gene: TRBD2; J gene: TRBJ2-1; CDR3 length: 17; V gene: TRBV10-1; CDR3 DNA: TGCGCCAGCAGTAACCCGGGACTAGCGGGAGTAGGCAATGAGCAGTTCTTC; CDR3 protein: CASSNPGLAGVGNEQFF
clone size: NA; D gene: NA; J gene: TRBJ2-7; CDR3 length: 14; V gene: TRBV2; CDR3 DNA: TGTGCCAGCAGGACGGGCACCCCTCCCCACGAGCAGTACTTC; CDR3 protein: CASRTGTPPHEQYF
clone size: NA; D gene: TRBD2; J gene: TRBJ2-5; CDR3 length: 18; V gene: TRBV10-3; CDR3 DNA: TGTGCCATCAGTGCCGGGACTAGCGGGAGCTACGCTCGGGAGACCCAGTACTTC; CDR3 protein: CAISAGTSGSYARETQYF
clone size: NA; D gene: TRBD1; J gene: TRBJ1-6; CDR3 length: 17; V gene: TRBV27; CDR3 DNA: TGTGCCAGCCGTCGCACCCCGGGACAGACCTATAATTCACCCCTCCACTTT; CDR3 protein: CASRRTPGQTYNSPLHF
clone size: NA; D gene: NA; J gene: TRBJ1-1; CDR3 length: 14; V gene: TRBV5-1; CDR3 DNA: TGCGCCAGCAGCTTTACAGATCCGAACACTGAAGCTTTCTTT; CDR3 protein: CASSFTDPNTEAFF
clone size: NA; D gene: TRBD1; J gene: TRBJ1-6; CDR3 length: 16; V gene: TRBV9; CDR3 DNA: TGTGCCAGCAGCGCGCCCCCGGGACAGGCCAATTCACCCCTCCACTTT; CDR3 protein: CASSAPPGQANSPLHF
clone size: NA; D gene: TRBD1; J gene: TRBJ2-5; CDR3 length: 14; V gene: TRBV11-3; CDR3 DNA: TGTGCCAGCAGCTTAGGGACAGGGTCGGAGACCCAGTACTTC; CDR3 protein: CASSLGTGSETQYF
clone size: NA; D gene: TRBD1; J gene: TRBJ2-2; CDR3 length: 14; V gene: TRBV19; CDR3 DNA: TGTGCCAGTAACCCAGGGGGTCAAACCGGGGAGCTGTTTTTT; CDR3 protein: CASNPGGQTGELFF
clone size: NA; D gene: TRBD2; J gene: TRBJ2-1; CDR3 length: 15; V gene: TRBV5-1; CDR3 DNA: TGCGCCAGCAGCTTCGGACTAGCGGGCGACAATGAGCAGTTCTTC; CDR3 protein: CASSFGLAGDNEQFF